Below, 15 T cell receptor beta chains from the same sample are listed, as sequenced in a study of response to subunit inactivated influenza vaccine (dated by TCRdb to 2016 to 2019). To prepare the library, RT-PCR was applied. Sequencing was carried out with an Illumina HiSeq 2500. The raw public reads went through TCRdb reprocessing: fastp at Q25, MiXCR clone calling, in-frame beta chains kept. Rows with a matching CDR3 protein are joined into one entry that keeps the most common DNA and genes. Within this sample are some 570,000 distinct CDR3 sequences, with approximately 11% of them counted one time only. In total, the top ten clones hold 8% to 13% of the sample. This same sample was also taken into another study, of T cells expressing NK-cell markers. As the second study states: 5'RACE template switching, by which a universal primer site and unique molecular identifiers were added, was used to make TCR beta cDNA libraries.

The material sequenced was PBMCs from blood, taken on the day of vaccination. The receptors shown here come from a man between 45 and 60 years old who received an inactivated influenza vaccine. Donor details come from another sample of the same person, matched by shared clones.

V gene TRBV5-1 combines with J gene TRBJ2-3; 12 bases fit TRBD2. Germline-derived CDR1 and CDR2 are SGHRS and YFSETQ. With V trimmed by 7 bases and J by 6 bases, 12 bases remained unmatched. The CDR3 contains 16 residues. The CDR3 nucleotides are TGCGCCAGCCAGCGCTCTAGCGGGGGGGCAACGGATACGCAGTATTTT. Protein product: CASQRSSGGATDTQYF.

This clonotype was seen many times. This rearrangement joins TRBV6-5 to TRBJ2-2, with D unresolved. This CDR3 spans 15 amino acids. Germline loops: CDR1 MNHEY, CDR2 SVGAGI. The germline V and J ends were trimmed by 0 bases and 0 bases, with 5 bases remaining between them. The DNA of the CDR3 is TGTGCCAGCAGTTACTCATTCGCGAACACCGGGGAGCTGTTTTTT. It translates to CASSYSFANTGELFF.

In nucleotides, the CDR3 is TGCAGCGTCGCTCCGGGGACAGACTACAATGAGCAGTTCTTC. The encoded protein is CSVAPGTDYNEQFF. The genes are TRBV29-1 and TRBJ2-1; 7 nucleotides align to TRBD1. Per germline, CDR1 SQVTM and CDR2 ANQGSEA. The CDR3 is made up of 14 amino acids. The V gene end was trimmed by 6 bases and the J gene end by 3 bases; junction bases not matched to a gene: 8.

This clonotype was counted between two and nine times. This chain joins TRBV19 and TRBJ1-6; unclear D gene. The CDR3 runs 15 residues. Trimming removed 3 bases at V and 4 bases at J, with 10 bases between. Germline V gene data show CDR1 as LNHDA and CDR2 as SQIVND (reference sequence). DNA for the CDR3: TGTGCCAGTAGTATCAGTACTGCTTATAATTCACCCCTCCACTTT. It translates to CASSISTAYNSPLHF.

This clonotype was detected a few times. V is TRBV28 and J is TRBJ2-7; the match to TRBD2 covers 15 bases. Trimming cost V 6 bases and J 4 bases; bases outside gene matches: 10. This CDR3 region has 17 residues. Germline V gene data show CDR1 as MDHEN and CDR2 as SYDVKM. The CDR3 DNA is TGTGCCAGCAGACCCGGACTAGCGGGAGGGCGGATGTACGAGCAGTACTTC. It specifies CASRPGLAGGRMYEQYF.

The chain has TRBV4-2 and TRBJ1-2; D call uncertain. Trimming left V 0 bases short and J 0 bases short, with 8 bases between. The V gene's germline CDR1 is LGHNA and CDR2 YNFKEQ. The CDR3 is made up of 15 amino acids. CDR3 in amino acids: CASSQDFGPNYGYTF. CDR3 in DNA: TGTGCCAGCAGCCAAGACTTTGGCCCTAACTATGGCTACACCTTC.

V and J are TRBV14 and TRBJ2-1, with TRBD2 matching 7 bases. The CDR3 length is 17 residues. CDR1 is SGHDN and CDR2 is FVKESK in the germline V gene. V lost 3 bases, J lost 0 bases, and 8 bases stayed unmatched. This CDR3 reads CASSQGSGLSSYNEQFF. CDR3 bases: TGTGCCAGCAGCCAGGGTAGCGGGTTAAGCTCCTACAATGAGCAGTTCTTC.

The V call is TRBV20-1, the J call TRBJ2-1; 8 nucleotides align to TRBD2. With V trimmed by 2 bases and J by 9 bases, 9 bases remained unmatched. The germline V gene has CDR1 DFQATT and CDR2 SNEGSKA (reference sequence). The CDR3 runs to 14 residues. CDR3 residues: CSARSGGAGGEQFF. The CDR3 DNA reads TGCAGTGCTAGATCCGGGGGGGCCGGAGGTGAGCAGTTCTTC.

The chain carries TRBV13 and TRBJ2-2; no firm D call. Germline CDR1 is PRHDT and CDR2 is FYEKMQ (reference sequence). The CDR3 loop spans 12 amino acids. Trimming left V 2 bases short and J 6 bases short, with 4 bases between. CDR3: CASSLLPGELFF. The CDR3 region has the DNA TGTGCCAGCAGCTTATTGCCCGGGGAGCTGTTTTTT.

This clonotype has more than one count but fewer than ten. This chain uses TRBV6-6 with TRBJ2-7; D may be TRBD1 (6 bases). The CDR3 length is 13 residues. Per germline, CDR1 MNHNY and CDR2 SVGAGI (reference sequence). Deletions cut 5 bases from V and 9 bases from J, with 17 bases between. CDR3 nucleotide sequence: TGTGCCAGCAGTGACACCGGGACAAAGGGGCAGTACTTC. Translation: CASSDTGTKGQYF.

This clonotype was seen more than once but under ten times. The V gene is TRBV21-1, the J gene TRBJ2-3; TRBD1 is the table's D call and was not checked against the DNA. TRBV21-1 is noted as a pseudogene. The CDR3 sequence is 14 residues long. Written as DNA, the CDR3 is TGTGCCAGCAGCTTACCGGGGCGGGCAGATACGCAGTATTTT. The encoded protein is CASSLPGRADTQYF.

The V and J genes are TRBV20-1 and TRBJ2-1; D perhaps matches TRBD1 (5 bases). Deletions cut 5 bases from V and 0 bases from J, with 5 bases between. From germline, CDR1 is DFQATT and CDR2 SNEGSKA (reference sequence). The CDR3 is made up of 12 amino acids. The CDR3 protein is CSAGHSYNEQFF. In DNA form, the CDR3 reads TGCAGTGCTGGACACTCCTACAATGAGCAGTTCTTC.

This clonotype occurred a few times. The chain couples TRBV4-3 to TRBJ2-1; unclear D gene. The CDR3 extends over 14 amino acids. V was shortened by 1 base and J by 5 bases, with 9 bases between the two germline ends. The V gene's germline CDR1 is LGHNA and CDR2 YSLEER. The CDR3 protein is CASSQGKTDNEQFF. Here the CDR3 DNA reads TGCGCCAGCAGCCAAGGGAAGACGGACAATGAGCAGTTCTTC.

The chain has TRBV11-3 and TRBJ2-3; either TRBD1 or TRBD2 may fit D (5 bases each). The CDR3 contains 15 residues. CDR1 is SGHNT and CDR2 is YENEEA in the germline V gene. The V and J ends lost 2 bases and 2 bases respectively, with 11 bases between them. This CDR3 is CASSLKGRITDTQYF. The CDR3 DNA sequence: TGTGCCAGCAGCTTAAAGGGACGAATCACAGATACGCAGTATTTT. The variable domain in full, with the rest retrieved from reference TRBV11-3 and TRBJ2-3, is EAGVVQSPRYKIIEKKQPVAFWCNPISGHNTLYWYLQNLGQGPELLIRYENEEAVDDSQLPKDRFSAERLKGVDSTLKIQPAELGDSAVYLCASSLKGRITDTQYFGPGTRLTVL.

This chain links TRBV20-1 with TRBJ2-7; 8 bases line up with TRBD2. From germline, CDR1 is DFQATT and CDR2 SNEGSKA (reference sequence). This CDR3 contains 13 residues. V lost 3 bases to trimming and J lost 3 bases; unmatched junction nucleotides: 4. This CDR3 is CSASGGLDYEQYF. The CDR3 bases are TGCAGTGCTAGCGGGGGACTAGACTACGAGCAGTACTTC.